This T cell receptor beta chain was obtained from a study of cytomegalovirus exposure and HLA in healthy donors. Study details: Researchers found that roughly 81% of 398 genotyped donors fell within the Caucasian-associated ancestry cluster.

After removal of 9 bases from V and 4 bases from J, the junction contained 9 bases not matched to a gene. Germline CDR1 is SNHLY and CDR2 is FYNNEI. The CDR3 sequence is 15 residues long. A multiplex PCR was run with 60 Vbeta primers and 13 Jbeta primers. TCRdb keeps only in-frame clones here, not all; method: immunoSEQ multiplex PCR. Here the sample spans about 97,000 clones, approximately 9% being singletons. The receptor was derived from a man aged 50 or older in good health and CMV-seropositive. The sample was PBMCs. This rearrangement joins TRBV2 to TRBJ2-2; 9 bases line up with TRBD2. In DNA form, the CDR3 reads TGTGCCAGTAGACTAGCGGCGGCCAGCACCGGGGAGCTGTTTTTT. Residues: CASRLAAASTGELFF.